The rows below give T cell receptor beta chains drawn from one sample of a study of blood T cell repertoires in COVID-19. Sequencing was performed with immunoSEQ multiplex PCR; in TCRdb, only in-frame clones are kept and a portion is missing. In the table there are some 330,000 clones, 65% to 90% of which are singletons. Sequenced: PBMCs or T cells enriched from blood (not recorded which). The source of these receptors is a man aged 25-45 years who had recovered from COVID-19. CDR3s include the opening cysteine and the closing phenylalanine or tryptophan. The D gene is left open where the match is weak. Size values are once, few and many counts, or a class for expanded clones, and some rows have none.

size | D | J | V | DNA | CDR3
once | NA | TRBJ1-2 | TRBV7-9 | TGTGCCAGCAGCTTTGTAGGAGGGGACTATGGCTACACCTTC | CASSFVGGDYGYTF
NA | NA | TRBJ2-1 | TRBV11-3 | TGTGCCAGCAGCCTACTTAGCGGAAGCTCCTACAATGAGCAGTTCTTC | CASSLLSGSSYNEQFF
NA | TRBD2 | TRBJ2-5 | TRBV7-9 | TGTGCCAGCAGCCAACGGGACTACGACCTAACCTCGGAGACCCAGTACTTC | CASSQRDYDLTSETQYF
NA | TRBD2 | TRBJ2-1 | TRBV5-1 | TGCGCCAGCAGCTTGGTCGTAGCGGGAGGGTACAATGAGCAGTTCTTC | CASSLVVAGGYNEQFF
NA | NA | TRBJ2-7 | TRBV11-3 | TGTGCCAGCAGCTCACAGTTCTACGAGCAGTACTTC | CASSSQFYEQYF
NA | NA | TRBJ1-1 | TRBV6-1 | TGTGCCAGCAGTGAAACATGGGGCGTTGGGAACACTGAAGCTTTCTTT | CASSETWGVGNTEAFF
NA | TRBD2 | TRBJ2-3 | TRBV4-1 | TGCGCCAGCAGCCATGTAGCGGGAGACACAGATACGCAGTATTTT | CASSHVAGDTDTQYF
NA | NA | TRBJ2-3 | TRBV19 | TGTGCCAGTAGTATAGGATCCCCCCCGGGGTTTAGCACAGATACGCAGTATTTT | CASSIGSPPGFSTDTQYF
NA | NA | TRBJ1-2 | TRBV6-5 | TGTGCCAGCACCAACGGGGGGGTTGGCTATGGCTACACCTTC | CASTNGGVGYGYTF
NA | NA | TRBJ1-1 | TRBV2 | TGTGCCAGCGGGTTAAGGGGGGGAAGTGAAGCTTTCTTT | CASGLRGGSEAFF
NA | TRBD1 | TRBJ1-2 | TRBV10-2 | TGCGCCAGCAGTGAGTCGACCCTTGACAGGGGGTATGGCTACACCTTC | CASSESTLDRGYGYTF
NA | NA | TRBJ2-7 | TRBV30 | TGTGCCTGGAGCGTGGGGGGACAGTACGAGCAGTACTTC | CAWSVGGQYEQYF
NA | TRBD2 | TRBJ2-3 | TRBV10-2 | TGCGCCAGCAGTGACCCCTATCGGACTAGCCGTAGCACAGATACGCAGTATTTT | CASSDPYRTSRSTDTQYF
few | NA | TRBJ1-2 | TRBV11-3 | TGTGCCAGCAGCCCCGGGTATGGCTACACCTTC | CASSPGYGYTF
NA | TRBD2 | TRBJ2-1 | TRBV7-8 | TGTGCCAGCAGCTACTCCGGGACTAGCGGCCGTGATGAGCAGTTCTTC | CASSYSGTSGRDEQFF
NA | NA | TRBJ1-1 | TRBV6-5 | TGTGCCAGCAGTTACCGAGGGAAGGGCACTGAAGCTTTCTTT | CASSYRGKGTEAFF
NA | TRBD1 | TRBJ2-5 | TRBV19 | TGTGCCAGTAGGACAGGGGTCGAAGAGACCCAGTACTTC | CASRTGVEETQYF
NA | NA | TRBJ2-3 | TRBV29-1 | TGCAGCGTAGGAAATCGGAGGGGACCCACAGATACGCAGTATTTT | CSVGNRRGPTDTQYF
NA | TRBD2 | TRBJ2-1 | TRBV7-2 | TGTGCCAGCAGCTTAGAAGGGACTAGCGGGAGGTTCTACAATGAGCAGTTCTTC | CASSLEGTSGRFYNEQFF
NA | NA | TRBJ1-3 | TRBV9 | TGTGCCAGCAGTCCAGGGGTTTACTCTGGAAACACCATATATTTT | CASSPGVYSGNTIYF
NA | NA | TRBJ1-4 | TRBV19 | TGTGCCAGTAGCCTCCGGGACACTGAAAAACTGTTTTTT | CASSLRDTEKLFF
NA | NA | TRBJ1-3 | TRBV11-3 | TGTGCCAGCAGCCCCCGAGAGTGGGGAAACACCATATATTTT | CASSPREWGNTIYF
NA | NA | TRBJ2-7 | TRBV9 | TGTGCCAGCAGCGTAGAAAGTACAGGGTTCTACGAGCAGTACTTC | CASSVESTGFYEQYF
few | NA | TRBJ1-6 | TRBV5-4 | TGTGCCAGCAGCTTGGGACAGACTTCACCCCTCCACTTT | CASSLGQTSPLHF
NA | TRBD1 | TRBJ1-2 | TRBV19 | TGTGCCAATAGTATCCTACGTACAGGGGGCGCCAACTATGGCTACACCTTC | CANSILRTGGANYGYTF
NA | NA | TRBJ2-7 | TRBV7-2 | TGTGCCAGCAGCTTCCTGGGCTCGACCTACGAGCAGTACTTC | CASSFLGSTYEQYF
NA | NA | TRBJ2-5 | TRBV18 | TGTGCCAGCTCACCATTTCGGGGGGCATGGGAGACCCAGTACTTC | CASSPFRGAWETQYF
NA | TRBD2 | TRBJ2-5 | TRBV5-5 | TGTGCCAGCAGCGTCCTGGGGCTAGCGGAAGAGACCCAGTACTTC | CASSVLGLAEETQYF
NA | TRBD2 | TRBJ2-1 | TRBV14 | TGTGCCAGCAGCCCCCGCCGGACTAGCGGGAGCTCGTACAATGAGCAGTTCTTC | CASSPRRTSGSSYNEQFF
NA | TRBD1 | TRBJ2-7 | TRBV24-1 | TGTGCCACCAGTGACTCGTCCGGGACAGGGAGGTACGAGCAGTACTTC | CATSDSSGTGRYEQYF
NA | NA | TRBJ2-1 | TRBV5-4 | TGTGCCAGCAGCTTGGAACAGGGATTTTACAATGAGCAGTTCTTC | CASSLEQGFYNEQFF
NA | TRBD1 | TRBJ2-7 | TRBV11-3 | TGTGCCAGCAGCTCCAGACAGGGGGCCTACGAGCAGTACTTC | CASSSRQGAYEQYF
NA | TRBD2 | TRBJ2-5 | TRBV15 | TGTGCCACCAGCAGAGGTCGGGTAGCGGGGCCGAACCAAGAGACCCAGTACTTC | CATSRGRVAGPNQETQYF
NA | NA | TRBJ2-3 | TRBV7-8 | TGTGCCAGCAGCTTAGCAGGGGGCGGGGCAGATACGCAGTATTTT | CASSLAGGGADTQYF
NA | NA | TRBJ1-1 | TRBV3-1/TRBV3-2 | TGTGCCAGCAGCCATGGAGTCACTGAAGCTTTCTTT | CASSHGVTEAFF
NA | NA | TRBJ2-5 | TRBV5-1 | TGCGCCAGCAGCACCGGGAGAGGAGAGACCCAGTACTTC | CASSTGRGETQYF
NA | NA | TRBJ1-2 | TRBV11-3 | TGTGCCAGCAGGGAACAGGGACCCTATGGCTACACCTTC | CASREQGPYGYTF
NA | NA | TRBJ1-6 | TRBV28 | TGTGCCAGCAGTTACCTATCCCGAAATAATTCACCCCTCCACTTT | CASSYLSRNNSPLHF
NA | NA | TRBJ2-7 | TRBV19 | TGTGCCAGTAGTATCTCGTGGACAGTCAACGAGCAGTACTTC | CASSISWTVNEQYF
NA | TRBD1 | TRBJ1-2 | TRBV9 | TGTGCCAGCAGCGCCCGAACAGGGGAAAGGGACTATGGCTACACCTTC | CASSARTGERDYGYTF